Shown below are 22 T cell receptor beta chains from a single sample sequenced in a study of beta chain features in type 1 diabetes. Sequencing targeted expressed TCRB transcripts, as all isolated RNA had been reverse transcribed. Sequencing was performed with immunoSEQ multiplex PCR; in TCRdb, only in-frame clones are kept and a portion is missing. The table has under 950,000 clones, roughly a sixth seen once. The sequencing sample was made of naive CD4+ T cells from blood. The receptors were sampled from a woman aged 18-30 years in good health.

V and J are TRBV25-1 and TRBJ1-4; the D is unclear. CDR3 size: 13 residues. The germline gives CDR1 MGHDK, CDR2 SYGVNS. V lost 6 bases, J lost 8 bases, and 13 bases lay in between. DNA of the CDR3: TGTGCCAGCAGCGAGGCCGGACGAGAAAAACTGTTTTTT. Its protein product is CASSEAGREKLFF.

This clone occurred a few times. The CDR3 here is CASSEGSLKETQYF. CDR3 nucleotide sequence: TGTGCCAGCAGTGAAGGGTCACTTAAAGAGACCCAGTACTTC. The rearrangement joins TRBV25-1 to TRBJ2-5, with D unclear. V was pared by 2 bases and J by 3 bases, with 10 bases between. Germline lookup yields CDR1 MGHDK and CDR2 SYGVNS. The CDR3 has 14 residues.

This clone has more than one count but fewer than ten. The genes are TRBV2 and TRBJ2-3; D is uncertain. Germline lookup yields CDR1 SNHLY and CDR2 FYNNEI. This CDR3 has 15 residues. V was trimmed by 2 bases and J by 2 bases, leaving 11 bases between them. DNA for the CDR3: TGTGCCAGCAGTGAATATAGGCGGACCACAGATACGCAGTATTTT. Translating gives CASSEYRRTTDTQYF.

V gene TRBV19 combines with J gene TRBJ2-1; the D gene could be TRBD1 or TRBD2 (6 bases each). V lost 10 bases, J lost 9 bases, and 25 bases lay in between. CDR3 length equals 15 residues. CDR1 and CDR2 (germline): LNHDA, SQIVND (reference sequence). CDR3 in DNA: TGTGCCACTTCAGGGGCCGGGACTGTCCTCTCTGAGCAGTTCTTC. This sequence encodes CATSGAGTVLSEQFF.

This clone was picked up a small number of times. The J gene is TRBJ2-3, the V gene TRBV7-2, with D hard to call. Germline V gives CDR1 SGHTA, CDR2 FQGNSA. V lost 4 bases to trimming and J lost 2 bases, with 4 bases between them. CDR3 size: 12 residues. Here the CDR3 reads CASSSFTDTQYF. The CDR3 DNA follows: TGTGCCAGCAGCTCCTTCACAGATACGCAGTATTTT.

This clone was found a few times. V is TRBV27 and J is TRBJ2-5, with 11 bases matching TRBD2. The better agreement between TRBJ2-7 and the DNA end casts doubt on the J call. CDR3 length: 14 residues. Germline V gives CDR1 MNHEY, CDR2 SMNVEV (reference sequence). CDR3 in DNA: TGTGCCAGCAGGTTAGCGGGAGGGGTATACGAGCAGTACTTC. This encodes CASRLAGGVYEQYF.

This clone occurred a few times. The chain employs TRBV6-6 and TRBJ2-3; D may correspond to TRBD1 or TRBD2 (5 bases each). CDR1 is MNHNY and CDR2 is SVGAGI in the germline V gene (reference sequence). V shed 2 bases and J shed 0 bases, with 9 bases lying between them. This CDR3 spans 15 amino acids. Written as DNA, the CDR3 is TGTGCCAGCAGTTACGGGACGAGGAGCACAGATACGCAGTATTTT. It yields the protein CASSYGTRSTDTQYF.

This clone has just a few counts. The sample carries other DNA sequences with the same CDR3. The V and J genes are TRBV7-2 and TRBJ2-7; D remains unclear. Trimming cost V 1 base and J 1 base, with 2 bases left between them. Germline CDR1 is SGHTA and CDR2 is FQGNSA. The CDR3 length is 12 residues. This CDR3 reads CASSLVSYEQYF. CDR3 bases: TGTGCCAGCAGCTTAGTTTCCTACGAGCAGTACTTC.

J is TRBJ1-4 and V is TRBV6-6; TRBD1 matches at 8 bases. The germline gives CDR1 MNHNY, CDR2 SVGAGI (reference sequence). J was trimmed by 7 bases and V by 2 bases; bases with no gene match: 6. CDR3 length: 15 amino acids. CDR3 sequence reads: CASSYDRGAAEKLFF. CDR3 DNA sequence: TGTGCCAGCAGTTACGACAGGGGTGCGGCTGAAAAACTGTTTTTT.

This clone showed up just a few times. The chain carries TRBV5-5 and TRBJ2-4; unclear D gene. CDR1 SGHKS and CDR2 YYEKEE come from the germline V gene (reference sequence). The V gene lost 5 bases and the J gene lost 3 bases, with 12 bases spanning the gap. The CDR3 is made up of 14 amino acids. CDR3 amino acids: CASRNALGKNIQYF. The CDR3 bases are TGTGCCAGCAGGAATGCGTTAGGCAAAAACATTCAGTACTTC.

This chain uses TRBV5-1 with TRBJ2-1, with 8 bases lining up with TRBD2. CDR1 and CDR2 from the germline V gene are SGHRS and YFSETQ. The V gene end was trimmed by 5 bases and the J gene end by 7 bases; junction bases not matched to a gene: 8. CDR3 length: 14 amino acids. CDR3 amino acids: CASRVSGGQNEQFF. CDR3 nucleotide sequence: TGCGCCAGCAGAGTTTCGGGAGGGCAGAATGAGCAGTTCTTC.

About this clone itself: At the DNA level, this CDR3 is encoded by other sequences in the same sample as well. The chain is built from TRBV20-1 and TRBJ2-7; no reliable D call. CDR1 DFQATT and CDR2 SNEGSKA come from the germline V gene (reference sequence). The V gene lost 3 bases and the J gene lost 3 bases, with 6 bases spanning the gap. The CDR3 extends over 11 amino acids. CDR3: CSASASYEQYF. As DNA, the CDR3 is TGCAGTGCTAGTGCAAGCTACGAGCAGTACTTC.

This clone was counted only a few times. The chain is built from TRBV7-9 and TRBJ1-3; possibly TRBD1 for D (6 bases). V lost 2 bases to trimming and J lost 0 bases, with 17 bases between them. CDR1 is SEHNR and CDR2 is FQNEAQ in the germline V gene (reference sequence). CDR3 size: 18 residues. The CDR3 reads CASSLPRTEARSGNTIYF. As DNA, the CDR3 is TGTGCCAGCAGCTTACCGCGGACAGAAGCTCGCTCTGGAAACACCATATATTTT.

This chain links TRBV10-3 with TRBJ2-5, with 11 bases aligning to TRBD1. This CDR3 spans 16 amino acids. Trimming at V came to 2 bases and at J to 5 bases, leaving 7 bases not matched to a gene. The germline V gene encodes CDR1 ENHRY and CDR2 SYGVKD. The CDR3 loop is CAISEPGQGAWETQYF. CDR3 nucleotides: TGTGCCATCAGTGAGCCTGGACAGGGGGCGTGGGAGACCCAGTACTTC.

J is TRBJ2-1 and V is TRBV7-2; 8 nucleotides line up with TRBD2. Trimming removed 1 base from V and 5 bases from J; junction bases left unmatched: 4. The CDR3 has 15 amino acids. CDR1 SGHTA and CDR2 FQGNSA come from the germline V gene. The CDR3 DNA reads TGTGCCAGCAGCTTAGTCGGGACTAGTAACAATGAGCAGTTCTTC. Protein: CASSLVGTSNNEQFF.

The chain uses TRBV5-8 and TRBJ2-3, with D uncertain. Deletions cut 1 base from V and 3 bases from J, with 12 bases between. The CDR3 runs 15 residues. Germline assignment: CDR1 SGHTS and CDR2 YDEGEE. CDR3 region: CASSLMGLVTDTQYF. CDR3 coding DNA: TGTGCCAGCAGCTTGATGGGGTTGGTAACAGATACGCAGTATTTT.

CDR3 in amino acids: CASSPMGYEQYF. CDR3 bases: TGTGCCAGCAGCCCTATGGGTTACGAGCAGTACTTC. The V call is TRBV14, the J call TRBJ2-7; D is uncertain. Trimming took 4 bases from V and 4 from J, leaving 8 bases between them. CDR1 is SGHDN, CDR2 FVKESK, per germline. The CDR3 loop spans 12 amino acids.

The V and J genes are TRBV7-3 and TRBJ2-1, with TRBD2 matching over 7 bases. The CDR3 covers 15 residues. CDR1 is SGHTA and CDR2 is FQGTGA in the germline V gene. The J segment lost 6 bases and the V segment lost 4 bases, leaving 9 bases of the junction unmatched. CDR3 DNA: TGTGCCAGCAGCTCGCAAGGACTAGAGGGCAATGAGCAGTTCTTC. Translating it yields CASSSQGLEGNEQFF.

A word on this clone: The same CDR3 also results from other DNA sequences found in this sample. The chain uses TRBV18 and TRBJ1-1; unclear D gene. Trimming cost V 2 bases and J 1 base, with 8 bases left between them. The length of the CDR3 is 14 residues. CDR1 and CDR2 from the germline V gene are KGHSH and LQKENI. CDR3 in DNA: TGTGCCAGCTCACCAGACCGACAGAACACTGAAGCTTTCTTT. Protein sequence: CASSPDRQNTEAFF. The complete variable domain, with remaining parts taken from reference TRBV18 and TRBJ1-1, reads NAGVMQNPRHLVRRRGQEARLRCSPMKGHSHVYWYRQLPEEGLKFMVYLQKENIIDESGMPKERFSAEFPKEGPSILRIQQVVRGDSAAYFCASSPDRQNTEAFFGQGTRLTVV.

The chain joins TRBV7-2 to TRBJ2-1; TRBD2 agrees at 9 bases. The CDR3 has 17 residues. The V gene's germline CDR1 is SGHTA and CDR2 FQGNSA. V dropped 4 bases and J dropped 0; count of bases not matched to a gene: 7. The CDR3 region is CASSSVMTSGSYNEQFF. The CDR3 nucleotides are TGTGCCAGCAGCTCCGTGATGACTAGCGGCTCCTACAATGAGCAGTTCTTC. The variable domain in full, completed from reference TRBV7-2 and TRBJ2-1, reads GAGVSQSPSNKVTEKGKDVELRCDPISGHTALYWYRQSLGQGLEFLIYFQGNSAPDKSGLPSDRFSAERTGGSVSTLTIQRTQQEDSAVYLCASSSVMTSGSYNEQFFGPGTRLTVL.

The chain couples TRBV5-6 to TRBJ2-7, with 8 positions matching TRBD2. CDR1 and CDR2 (germline): SGHDT, YYEEEE. This CDR3 has 16 residues. Losses at the gene ends were 3 bases for V and 6 bases for J; bases not matched to a gene: 14. CDR3 protein: CASSSTRSSGIIEQYF. The CDR3 DNA follows: TGTGCCAGCAGCTCAACGAGGAGTAGCGGGATTATCGAGCAGTACTTC.

This chain uses TRBV28 with TRBJ2-7, with TRBD2 identical over 14 bases. Germline-derived CDR1 and CDR2 are MDHEN and SYDVKM. The length of the CDR3 is 15 residues. V trimming: 2 bases; J trimming: 9 bases; junction bases outside the gene matches: 6. Here the CDR3 DNA reads TGTGCCAGCAGTTTACGGACTAGCGGGAGGATTGTGCAGTACTTC. Its protein product is CASSLRTSGRIVQYF.